A selection of T cell receptor beta chains follows, all from one sample in a study of blood T cell repertoires in COVID-19. The assay was immunoSEQ multiplex PCR, and TCRdb's table has in-frame clones only and misses some. Among fewer than 250,000 clones, approximately 80% were seen once, and the ten largest hold 6.5% to 9%. Sequences were obtained from PBMCs or T cells enriched from blood (not recorded which). All receptors derive from a woman between 40 and 55 years old with acute COVID-19. Each CDR3 is given with its conserved first and last residue. Each record gives: D gene, clone size, V gene, J gene, CDR3 DNA, CDR3 protein. D genes are given only for firm matches. For some rows the clone size is stated as once, few or many, or as a class when expanded; others skip it.

TRBD1	.	TRBV4-1	TRBJ2-3	TGCGCCAGCAGGGATTACAGGGGTTGGGCAGATACGCAGTATTTT	CASRDYRGWADTQYF
.	.	TRBV11-2	TRBJ1-1	TGTGCCAGCAGCTTAGGTTCCAGGCCCAGAGCGAACACTGAAGCTTTCTTT	CASSLGSRPRANTEAFF
.	.	TRBV5-1	TRBJ1-6	TGCGCCAGCAGCCAGGAACAGAAACCTAATTCACCCCTCCACTTT	CASSQEQKPNSPLHF
.	.	TRBV5-4	TRBJ1-3	TGTGCCAGCAGCTCGATCCAAGGGGCTCTCTCTGGAAACACCATATATTTT	CASSSIQGALSGNTIYF
.	.	TRBV6-1	TRBJ2-7	TGTGCCAGCAGTCCCAGGGACTACGAGCAGTACTTC	CASSPRDYEQYF
TRBD1	.	TRBV11-3	TRBJ2-2	TGTGCCAGCAGCTCGACAGGGGCCTTGAACACCGGGGAGCTGTTTTTT	CASSSTGALNTGELFF
TRBD1	.	TRBV11-1	TRBJ1-6	TGTGCCAGCAGCTGGGGACAGGGTAATTCACCCCTCCACTTT	CASSWGQGNSPLHF
TRBD1	few	TRBV5-8	TRBJ2-5	TGTGCCAGCAGCGCCGGGACAGGGGACCAAGAGACCCAGTACTTC	CASSAGTGDQETQYF
TRBD1	.	TRBV10-2	TRBJ2-2	TGCGCCAGCCGGCCGGACAGGGGGCGAACCGGGGAGCTGTTTTTT	CASRPDRGRTGELFF
.	.	TRBV25-1	TRBJ1-4	TGTGCCAGCAGTGAATACAGGGTTAATGAAAAACTGTTTTTT	CASSEYRVNEKLFF
TRBD1	once	TRBV6-6	TRBJ1-2	TGTGCCAGCAGTTACTCGAAAGGGGGCTTAGATGGCTACACCTTC	CASSYSKGGLDGYTF
.	.	TRBV15	TRBJ1-3	TGTGCCACCAGCTTGGCAGGAAACACCATATATTTT	CATSLAGNTIYF
.	.	TRBV5-1	TRBJ2-7	TGCGCCAGCAGGGGTCGGGGAGAGTACGAGCAGTACTTC	CASRGRGEYEQYF
TRBD2	.	TRBV11-1	TRBJ2-7	TGTGCCAGCAGCGGGACTAGCGGGAACTACGAGCAGTACTTC	CASSGTSGNYEQYF
TRBD1	.	TRBV6-5	TRBJ1-2	TGTGCCAACTCGGACAGGGGGTCGGTTGGCTACACCTTC	CANSDRGSVGYTF
.	.	TRBV3-1/TRBV3-2	TRBJ2-2	TGTGCCAGCAGCCACGGAGCTATGCCTCCCAGTTTCGGGGAGCTGTTTTTT	CASSHGAMPPSFGELFF